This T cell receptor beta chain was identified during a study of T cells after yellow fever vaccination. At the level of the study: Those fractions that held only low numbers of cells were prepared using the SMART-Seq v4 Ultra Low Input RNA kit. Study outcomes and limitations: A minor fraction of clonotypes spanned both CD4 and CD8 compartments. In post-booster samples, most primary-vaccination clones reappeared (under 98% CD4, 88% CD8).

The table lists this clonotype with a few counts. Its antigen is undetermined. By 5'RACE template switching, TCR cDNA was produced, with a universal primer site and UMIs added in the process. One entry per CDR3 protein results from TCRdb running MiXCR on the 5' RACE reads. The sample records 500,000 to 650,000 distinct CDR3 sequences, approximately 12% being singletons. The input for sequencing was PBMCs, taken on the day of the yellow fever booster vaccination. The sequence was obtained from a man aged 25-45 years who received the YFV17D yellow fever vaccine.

CDR3 region: CASSVNHGRTSYEQYF. CDR3 DNA sequence: TGTGCCAGCAGCGTGAACCATGGCAGGACCTCCTACGAGCAGTACTTC. The rearrangement joins TRBV7-8 to TRBJ2-7; D gene unclear. The V gene lost 5 bases and the J gene lost 0 bases, with 17 bases spanning the gap. Germline CDR1 is SGHVS and CDR2 is FQNEAQ. This CDR3 region has 16 residues.